The 28 T cell receptor beta chains listed next were all sequenced from one sample in a study of STAT5B mutations in CD4+ large granular lymphocyte leukemia. Assay used: immunoSEQ multiplex PCR; TCRdb lists only in-frame clones, some missing. The table lists around 30,000 clones, 65% to 75% of them singletons. Material: CD4+ T cells from blood buffy coats. The receptors stem from a human donor in good health.

The chain recombines TRBV7-2 with TRBJ1-1; D not certain. From germline, CDR1 is SGHTA and CDR2 FQGNSA. V lost 5 bases, J lost 1 base, and 11 bases lay in between. The CDR3 consists of 14 residues. The CDR3 region is CASSVQRRNTEAFF. CDR3 nucleotides: TGTGCCAGCAGCGTCCAAAGGCGGAACACTGAAGCTTTCTTT.

The rearrangement uses TRBV6-1 and TRBJ1-2; the D gene is possibly TRBD1 (5 bases). This CDR3 comprises 15 residues. The ends were cut back, 7 bases at V and 6 bases at J, with 21 bases in the middle. Germline V lookup: CDR1 MNHNS, CDR2 SASEGT. This chain's CDR3 is CASTLGGPGPHGYTF. As DNA, the CDR3 is TGTGCCAGCACCCTCGGTGGTCCGGGGCCCCATGGCTACACCTTC.

The chain links TRBV20-1 to TRBJ2-5; D unclear. Germline CDR1 reads DFQATT; CDR2 reads SNEGSKA (reference sequence). The CDR3 sequence is 10 residues long. The CDR3 DNA reads TGCAGCCCCGTCCAAGAGACCCAGTACTTC. It specifies CSPVQETQYF.

The chain couples TRBV6-5 to TRBJ1-1; 9 positions match TRBD1. Germline loops: CDR1 MNHEY, CDR2 SVGAGI. This CDR3 is built from 15 residues. Trimming cost V 6 bases and J 0 bases; bases outside gene matches: 5. CDR3 bases: TGTGCCAGCAGGAGGGGACAGGGTTTGAACACTGAAGCTTTCTTT. Translated: CASRRGQGLNTEAFF.

Comment on this clone: In the same sample, other DNA sequences code for this CDR3. This chain joins TRBV7-2 and TRBJ2-7; D uncertain. V lost 2 bases to trimming and J lost 3 bases, with 8 bases between them. Germline-derived CDR1 and CDR2 are SGHTA and FQGNSA. The CDR3 runs 13 residues. The CDR3 coding sequence is TGTGCCAGCAGCTTAAGCCGTCTCTACGAGCAGTACTTC. Protein product: CASSLSRLYEQYF.

The chain uses TRBV5-1 and TRBJ2-2, with D possibly TRBD2 on 6 matching bases. The germline V and J ends were trimmed by 2 bases and 7 bases, with 24 bases remaining between them. The germline CDR1 and CDR2 sequences are SGHRS and YFSETQ. The CDR3 sequence is 18 residues long. CDR3 bases: TGCGCCAGCAGCTTAAAGGAACTAGCTGGTCCCAGCATCGGGGAGCTGTTTTTT. It specifies CASSLKELAGPSIGELFF.

The rearrangement links TRBV7-2 to TRBJ2-1; D not certain. CDR1 is SGHTA, CDR2 FQGNSA, per germline. V was cut by 5 bases and J by 6 bases, with 14 bases left in between. This CDR3 region has 14 residues. CDR3 DNA sequence: TGTGCCAGCAGCCAAGCCGACACCATCAATGAGCAGTTCTTC. It translates to CASSQADTINEQFF.

The chain uses TRBV9 and TRBJ2-7; a possible D gene is TRBD1 (5 bases). CDR1 SGDLS and CDR2 YYNGEE come from the germline V gene. The CDR3 runs to 15 residues. The V end lost 0 bases, the J end lost 0 bases, and 10 bases lay between the germline ends. The CDR3 coding sequence is TGTGCCAGCAGCGTAGGGACACAAAGCTCCTACGAGCAGTACTTC. Encoded protein: CASSVGTQSSYEQYF.

This chain joins TRBV19 and TRBJ2-7, with 8 bases aligning to TRBD1. Losses at the gene ends were 4 bases for V and 3 bases for J; bases not matched to a gene: 5. Germline CDR1 LNHDA, CDR2 SQIVND (reference sequence). The CDR3 length is 14 residues. CDR3 in amino acids: CASSTRTGRYEQYF. The CDR3 coding sequence is TGTGCCAGTAGTACCCGGACAGGGCGCTACGAGCAGTACTTC.

V and J are TRBV4-2 and TRBJ2-7, with TRBD2 matching 7 bases. The junction had 8 bases not matched to a gene; V was cut back by 3 bases and J by 0 bases. The CDR3 spans 16 residues. The germline V gene encodes CDR1 LGHNA and CDR2 YNFKEQ. The DNA of the CDR3 is TGTGCCAGCAGCCATTCATTAGCGGGCAGCTCCTACGAGCAGTACTTC. Its protein product is CASSHSLAGSSYEQYF.

This chain links TRBV19 with TRBJ2-1, with D possibly matching TRBD1 (5 bases). The V end was cut by 6 bases, the J end by 10 bases, with 13 bases between. Germline V gene lookup returns CDR1 LNHDA and CDR2 SQIVND (reference sequence). The length of the CDR3 is 12 residues. This chain's CDR3 is CASRTVLGEQFF. CDR3 bases: TGTGCCAGTAGGACAGTCTTGGGGGAGCAGTTCTTC.

The chain combines TRBV7-2 with TRBJ2-5; no clear D. This CDR3 spans 16 amino acids. V lost 1 base and J 0 bases, leaving 12 bases between the germline ends. CDR1 is SGHTA and CDR2 is FQGNSA in the germline V gene. CDR3 nucleotide sequence: TGTGCCAGCAGCTTAGGGTGGGTGACATACCAAGAGACCCAGTACTTC. It is translated as CASSLGWVTYQETQYF. Filled out from reference TRBV7-2 and TRBJ2-5, the complete variable domain reads GAGVSQSPSNKVTEKGKDVELRCDPISGHTALYWYRQSLGQGLEFLIYFQGNSAPDKSGLPSDRFSAERTGGSVSTLTIQRTQQEDSAVYLCASSLGWVTYQETQYFGPGTRLLVL.

The gene calls are TRBV10-3 and TRBJ2-3; no clear D gene. Germline-derived CDR1 and CDR2 are ENHRY and SYGVKD. The CDR3 consists of 12 residues. The V end lost 9 bases, the J end lost 5 bases, and 12 bases lay between the germline ends. CDR3 DNA: TGTGCCATAAAGATCAATGGAGATACGCAGTATTTT. This encodes CAIKINGDTQYF.

The chain is built from TRBV5-1 and TRBJ1-1; the D gene is possibly TRBD1 (5 bases). Deletions cut 4 bases from V and 5 bases from J, with 18 bases between. The germline V gene encodes CDR1 SGHRS and CDR2 YFSETQ. The CDR3 length is 15 residues. In nucleotides, the CDR3 is TGCGCCAGCAGCGGCTCAGGTGGCGGGGGTACTGAAGCTTTCTTT. It yields the protein CASSGSGGGGTEAFF.

CDR3 bases: TGTGCCGTCCACAGGGGTCTCTCTGGAAACACCATATATTTT. This sequence encodes CAVHRGLSGNTIYF. V usage is TRBV6-1 and J usage is TRBJ1-3; 7 nucleotides agree with TRBD1. V shed 11 bases, J shed 0 bases, and the junction held 7 bases outside the gene matches. The CDR3 length is 14 residues. Germline V lookup: CDR1 MNHNS, CDR2 SASEGT.

The rearrangement uses TRBV25-1 and TRBJ2-1; possibly TRBD1 for D (5 bases). CDR3 length: 14 amino acids. Trimming stripped 2 bases from V and 8 bases from J, with 13 bases between. Looked up from germline, CDR1 is MGHDK and CDR2 is SYGVNS. The CDR3 is CASSEDQGWDEQFF. Here the CDR3 DNA reads TGTGCCAGCAGTGAAGACCAGGGATGGGATGAGCAGTTCTTC.

This clone was counted a single time. The chain is built from TRBV4-1 and TRBJ2-5, with D uncertain. The V and J ends lost 4 bases and 2 bases respectively, with 11 bases between them. The CDR3 covers 14 residues. Germline CDR1 reads MGHRA; CDR2 reads YSYEKL. CDR3 nucleotides: TGCGCCAGCAGCCTGACGGACGCGCAAGAGACCCAGTACTTC. The encoded protein is CASSLTDAQETQYF.

This clone was counted only a few times. The J gene is TRBJ2-1, the V gene TRBV9; TRBD2 matches 11 bases. The CDR3 runs 15 residues. The germline V gene encodes CDR1 SGDLS and CDR2 YYNGEE. V lost 3 bases, J lost 6 bases, and 5 bases stayed unmatched. This chain's CDR3 is CASSASGRSSNEQFF. The DNA of the CDR3 is TGTGCCAGCAGCGCTAGCGGGAGGTCTTCCAATGAGCAGTTCTTC.

The chain has TRBV9 and TRBJ2-2, with no clear D. The CDR3 runs 14 residues. The V end lost 6 bases, the J end lost 5 bases, and 14 bases lay between the germline ends. Germline CDR1 is SGDLS and CDR2 is YYNGEE. CDR3 sequence (DNA): TGTGCCAGCAATTTGGGCCCCTTTACCGGGGAGCTGTTTTTT. Protein: CASNLGPFTGELFF.

The rearrangement joins TRBV10-3 to TRBJ1-5, with a weak D call TRBD1 (6 bases). Trimming stripped 5 bases from V and 3 bases from J, with 11 bases between. This CDR3 has 14 amino acids. From germline, CDR1 is ENHRY and CDR2 SYGVKD. CDR3 DNA: TGTGCCATCAGTCGGACAGAAACCAATCAGCCCCAGCATTTT. Translating it yields CAISRTETNQPQHF.

In its sample, this clone was seen a few times. The chain carries TRBV9 and TRBJ2-1; 12 bases fit TRBD1. CDR1 and CDR2 from the germline V gene are SGDLS and YYNGEE. V gave up 0 bases and J gave up 2 bases; unmatched junction bases: 6. The CDR3 is 18 residues long. In DNA, the CDR3 is TGTGCCAGCAGCGTAGATCCGGGGACAGGGGGCCCCTACAATGAGCAGTTCTTC. This encodes CASSVDPGTGGPYNEQFF.

The CDR3 is CAGRDNQETQYF. The CDR3 DNA reads TGTGCCGGACGGGACAATCAAGAGACCCAGTACTTC. The chain employs TRBV30 and TRBJ2-5; maybe TRBD1 (6 bases). The germline V and J ends were trimmed by 8 bases and 2 bases, with 12 bases remaining between them. This CDR3 has 12 residues. Germline V gene lookup returns CDR1 GTSNPN and CDR2 SVGIG (reference sequence).

This clone has more than one count but fewer than ten. The CDR3 nucleotides are TGTGCCAGCTCCCGACAGGGCTTTGGCTACACCTTC. This translates into CASSRQGFGYTF. V and J are TRBV18 and TRBJ1-2; 7 bases are a match to TRBD1. Germline loops: CDR1 KGHSH, CDR2 LQKENI. Losses at the gene ends were 6 bases for V and 7 bases for J; bases not matched to a gene: 5. The CDR3 is made up of 12 amino acids. Full variable domain (remainder filled in from reference TRBV18 and TRBJ1-2): NAGVMQNPRHLVRRRGQEARLRCSPMKGHSHVYWYRQLPEEGLKFMVYLQKENIIDESGMPKERFSAEFPKEGPSILRIQQVVRGDSAAYFCASSRQGFGYTFGSGTRLTVV.

V usage is TRBV19 and J usage is TRBJ1-4, with D maybe TRBD1 (6 bases). Trimming removed 5 bases from V and 8 bases from J, with 18 bases in between. The CDR3 contains 15 residues. Germline V CDR1 and CDR2: LNHDA, SQIVND (reference sequence). The CDR3 reads CASSPTGMGIEKLFF. The CDR3 nucleotides read TGTGCCAGTAGTCCCACAGGGATGGGGATCGAAAAACTGTTTTTT.

The chain combines TRBV5-1 with TRBJ2-3; 7 bases line up with TRBD2. The CDR3 runs to 18 residues. Germline CDR1 SGHRS, CDR2 YFSETQ. Trimming cost V 3 bases and J 0 bases; bases outside gene matches: 13. The CDR3 spells CASSSSSSSGLSTDTQYF. As DNA, the CDR3 is TGCGCCAGCAGCTCTTCGTCCTCTAGCGGTCTTAGCACAGATACGCAGTATTTT.

This clone has only a few counts. The chain is built from TRBV9 and TRBJ1-3; D not certain. Germline V gene sequence: CDR1 SGDLS, CDR2 YYNGEE. V was cut by 3 bases and J by 6 bases, with 19 bases left in between. The CDR3 is made up of 16 amino acids. Here the CDR3 reads CASSANFGVEENTIYF. CDR3 nucleotides: TGTGCCAGCAGCGCAAATTTCGGGGTTGAGGAAAACACCATATATTTT.

The table lists this clone with a few counts. The chain employs TRBV6-4 and TRBJ1-1; D possibly corresponds to TRBD1 (5 bases). The CDR3 extends over 12 amino acids. Germline loops: CDR1 MRHNA, CDR2 SNTAGT. Trimming took off 4 bases at V and 11 bases at J, with 14 bases between the two ends. The chain's CDR3 is CASSGPGNCAFF. CDR3 bases: TGTGCCAGCAGTGGTCCAGGGAATTGTGCTTTCTTT.

The V gene is TRBV18, the J gene TRBJ1-1, with TRBD1 identical over 9 bases. V lost 6 bases and J lost 2; bases outside the gene matches: 13. CDR3 length: 17 amino acids. Germline CDR1 and CDR2: KGHSH and LQKENI. The CDR3 loop is CASSNKADRGTNTEAFF. In nucleotides, the CDR3 is TGTGCCAGCTCCAATAAGGCCGACAGGGGGACCAACACTGAAGCTTTCTTT. The full variable domain, rest sourced from reference TRBV18 and TRBJ1-1, is NAGVMQNPRHLVRRRGQEARLRCSPMKGHSHVYWYRQLPEEGLKFMVYLQKENIIDESGMPKERFSAEFPKEGPSILRIQQVVRGDSAAYFCASSNKADRGTNTEAFFGQGTRLTVV.